These 10 T cell receptor beta chains were all obtained from the same sample, sequenced in a study of T cells after yellow fever vaccination. TCRdb analysed the 5' RACE reads with MiXCR anew, one entry per CDR3 protein. The sample comprises a few hundred thousand distinct CDR3 sequences, around 6.8% of which are singletons, and 15% to 20% rests with the top ten. Sequenced here: PBMCs, sampled about 41 days after the first yellow fever vaccination. Every receptor here comes from a man between 18 and 35 years old who received the YFV17D yellow fever vaccine.

This clonotype was detected ten times or more. V usage is TRBV20-1 and J usage is TRBJ1-1; D is perhaps TRBD1 (5 bases). Trimming removed 2 bases from V and 6 bases from J, with 7 bases in between. CDR3 length: 11 amino acids. CDR1 is DFQATT, CDR2 SNEGSKA, per germline (reference sequence). As DNA, the CDR3 is TGCAGTGCTAGACCGACAGCTGAAGCTTTCTTT. This translates into CSARPTAEAFF.

This chain connects TRBV27 to TRBJ2-3; D is possibly TRBD2 (7 bases). The length of the CDR3 is 16 residues. Trimming pared 7 bases from V and 2 bases from J, leaving 19 bases between. Per germline, CDR1 MNHEY and CDR2 SMNVEV (reference sequence). The CDR3 loop reads CASTPRRGGPTDTQYF. As DNA, the CDR3 is TGTGCCAGCACCCCGAGAAGGGGGGGACCCACAGATACGCAGTATTTT.

This chain links TRBV7-2 with TRBJ1-5; no definite D call. The CDR3 has 13 amino acids. V was pared by 4 bases and J by 5 bases, with 9 bases between. From germline, CDR1 is SGHTA and CDR2 FQGNSA. This CDR3 is CASSSAADQPQHF. The CDR3 region has the DNA TGTGCCAGCAGCTCTGCCGCAGATCAGCCCCAGCATTTT.

In DNA, the CDR3 is TGTGCCAGCACCCCATCCCTGGTTACCTCCTACAATGAGCAGTTCTTC. Its translation: CASTPSLVTSYNEQFF. The V call is TRBV7-2, the J call TRBJ2-1; D is uncertain. The V gene's germline CDR1 is SGHTA and CDR2 FQGNSA. V lost 7 bases and J 0 bases, leaving 16 bases between the germline ends. The CDR3 is 16 amino acids.

This clonotype has just a few counts. The CDR3 spells CASGPTSPYNEQFF. In DNA, the CDR3 is TGCGCCAGCGGACCGACCTCGCCCTACAATGAGCAGTTCTTC. The V gene is TRBV5-1, the J gene TRBJ2-1; D remains ambiguous. From germline, CDR1 is SGHRS and CDR2 YFSETQ. V lost 7 bases and J 2 bases, leaving 13 bases between the germline ends. The CDR3 spans 14 residues. Combining the CDR3 with reference TRBV5-1 and TRBJ2-1 gives the whole variable domain KAGVTQTPRYLIKTRGQQVTLSCSPISGHRSVSWYQQTPGQGLQFLFEYFSETQRNKGNFPGRFSGRQFSNSRSEMNVSTLELGDSALYLCASGPTSPYNEQFFGPGTRLTVL.

This chain connects TRBV12-3 or TRBV12-4 to TRBJ1-4; 8 positions match TRBD1. The V gene end was trimmed by 8 bases and the J gene end by 4 bases; junction bases not matched to a gene: 6. The CDR3 extends over 14 amino acids. CDR3 loop: CASSGQGGNEKLFF. CDR3 DNA sequence: TGTGCCAGCTCAGGACAGGGTGGTAATGAAAAACTGTTTTTT.

The V gene is TRBV5-1, the J gene TRBJ2-5; D possibly corresponds to TRBD2 (5 bases). The CDR3 has 17 amino acids. With 4 bases removed from V and 4 bases from J, the gap between germline ends came to 23 bases. Germline CDR1 reads SGHRS; CDR2 reads YFSETQ. The CDR3 sequence: CASSQTPMTAGGETQYF. The CDR3 DNA is TGCGCCAGCAGCCAGACACCTATGACCGCGGGCGGAGAGACCCAGTACTTC.

The chain employs TRBV29-1 and TRBJ2-5; TRBD2 is a possible D gene (7 bases). The V gene's germline CDR1 is SQVTM and CDR2 ANQGSEA. The CDR3 is made up of 13 amino acids. V was pared by 3 bases and J by 5 bases, with 13 bases between. The CDR3 loop is CSVEKGGGETQYF. The CDR3 DNA sequence: TGCAGCGTTGAGAAGGGGGGAGGGGAGACCCAGTACTTC.

This chain uses TRBV20-1 with TRBJ2-7; the match to TRBD2 covers 11 bases. V trimming: 0 bases; J trimming: 7 bases; junction bases outside the gene matches: 11. CDR1 DFQATT and CDR2 SNEGSKA come from the germline V gene (reference sequence). This CDR3 has 16 amino acids. The CDR3 reads CSARDVNSGGGKEQYF. CDR3 in DNA: TGCAGTGCTAGAGACGTAAATAGCGGGGGGGGAAAGGAGCAGTACTTC.

The chain has TRBV27 and TRBJ1-2; no clear D. V shed 3 bases and J shed 3 bases, with 8 bases lying between them. The CDR3 has 13 amino acids. Germline V gene data show CDR1 as MNHEY and CDR2 as SMNVEV (reference sequence). CDR3 loop: CASSFGPYYGYTF. CDR3 DNA sequence: TGTGCCAGCAGTTTCGGGCCTTACTATGGCTACACCTTC.